This TCR beta chain emerged from a study of identical twins. Overall study results and limits: With abundant cord blood beta clonotypes, insertions were fewer; memory repertoires showed no such pattern.

Each CDR3 protein is one row after TCRdb ran MiXCR on the 5' RACE reads. Of fewer than 650,000 distinct CDR3 sequences listed, roughly 9.5% are singletons. With respect to this clonotype: Its specificity is not known.

The sample was also reused in another study, on yellow fever vaccine responses in identical twins. From that second work: Twins reportedly showed a vaccine T cell response that seemed partly convergent and partly personalized.

Material: PBMCs. This TCR came from a young woman in good health.

The CDR3 region is CASSSTGGPDPYNEQFF. The CDR3 nucleotides read TGTGCCAGCAGCTCTACAGGGGGCCCTGATCCCTACAATGAGCAGTTCTTC. This chain uses TRBV13 with TRBJ2-1; the match to TRBD1 covers 9 bases. V was clipped by 4 bases and J by 2 bases; unmatched bases: 9. Germline V gives CDR1 PRHDT, CDR2 FYEKMQ (reference sequence). CDR3 length: 17 residues.